The source of this T cell receptor beta chain is a study of radiotherapy plus CTLA-4 blockade in lung cancer. Broader study findings: Researchers report tumor-derived TCR clones expanding in blood after radiotherapy plus ipilimumab. The authors reported that early blood T cell clone dynamics, with interferon-beta, best predicted response.

Worth noting for this clone: What it binds is unknown.

Repertoires were generated with immunoSEQ multiplex PCR, while TCRdb's copy carries only in-frame clones and drops some. The data hold tens of thousands of clones, with 88% observed a single time. The trim removed 7 bases at V and 4 bases at J, leaving 14 bases unmatched. Germline lookup yields CDR1 MDHEN and CDR2 SYDVKM. The CDR3 has 16 amino acids. The clonotype originates from a human donor with non-small cell lung cancer whose response to radiotherapy plus ipilimumab could not be evaluated. The starting material was peripheral blood, obtained from a patient treated with radiotherapy plus ipilimumab. The J gene is TRBJ2-7, the V gene TRBV28; 9 bases line up with TRBD1. The CDR3 is CASNPFGGQGRYEQYF. CDR3 DNA: TGTGCCAGCAACCCTTTTGGGGGACAGGGTCGGTACGAGCAGTACTTC.